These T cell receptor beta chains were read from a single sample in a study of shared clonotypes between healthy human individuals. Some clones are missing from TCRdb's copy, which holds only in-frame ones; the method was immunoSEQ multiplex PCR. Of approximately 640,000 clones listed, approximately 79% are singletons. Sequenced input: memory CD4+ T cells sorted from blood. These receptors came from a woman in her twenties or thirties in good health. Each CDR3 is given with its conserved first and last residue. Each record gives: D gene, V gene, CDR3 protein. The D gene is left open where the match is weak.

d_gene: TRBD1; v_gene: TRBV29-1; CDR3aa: CSVEVWDRGRGTGELFF
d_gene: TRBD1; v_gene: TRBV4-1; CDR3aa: CASSQGQDYGYTF
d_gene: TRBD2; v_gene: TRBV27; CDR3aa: CASSPTSGITDTQYF
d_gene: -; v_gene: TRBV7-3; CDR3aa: CASSPAGTDYGYTF
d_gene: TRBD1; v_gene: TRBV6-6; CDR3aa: CASSFPGQRNTEAFF
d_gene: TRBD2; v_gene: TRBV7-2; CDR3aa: CASSSSGRAPDTQYF
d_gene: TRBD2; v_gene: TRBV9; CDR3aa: CASSSWAASGRFNTQYF
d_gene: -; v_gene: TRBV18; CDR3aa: CASSEPLPYEQYF
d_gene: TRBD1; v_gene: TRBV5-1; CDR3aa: CASSLVQGSGNEQFF
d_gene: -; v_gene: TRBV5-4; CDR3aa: CASSRPGAREAFF
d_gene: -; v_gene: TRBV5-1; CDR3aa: CASSTTTGKNTEAFF
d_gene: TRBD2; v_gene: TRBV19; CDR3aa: CASSNGLVTYEQFF
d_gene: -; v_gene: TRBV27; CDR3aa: CASSLTPGVMNTEAFF
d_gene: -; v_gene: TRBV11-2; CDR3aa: CASSLDGTGYNEQFF
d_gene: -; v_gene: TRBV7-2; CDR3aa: CASSLDATEAFF
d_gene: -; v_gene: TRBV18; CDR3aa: CASSGYNEKLFF
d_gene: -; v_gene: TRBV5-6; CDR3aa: CASSSTGSIEKLFF
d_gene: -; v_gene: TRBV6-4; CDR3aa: CASTSKGGGHQPQHF
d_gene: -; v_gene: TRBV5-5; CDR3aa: CASSLLQGRTGELFF
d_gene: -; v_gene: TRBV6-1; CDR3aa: CASSEGTPIRFF
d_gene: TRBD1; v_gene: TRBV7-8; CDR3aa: CASSLAPWTGKGGYTF
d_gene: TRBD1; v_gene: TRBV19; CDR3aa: CASSDRDGETQYF
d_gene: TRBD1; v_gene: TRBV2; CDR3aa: CASSEGTGGWRMQAFF
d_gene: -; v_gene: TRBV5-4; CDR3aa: CASSPQGYHGYTF